This T cell receptor beta chain was documented in a study of siplizumab effects on memory and regulatory T cells. Per sample, the assay covered about 10^5 TCR templates. The data were produced by immunoSEQ multiplex PCR, yet TCRdb's version contains in-frame clones alone and is incomplete. The sample includes under 110,000 clones, 80% to 95% seen only once; the top ten take around 12%. About this clone: Its antigen is still unknown.

Findings of the study overall: Memory T cells appeared less diverse than naive cells, which seemed to contribute substantially to alloresponse. No more than a minor fraction of alloreactive clones could be traced back to unstimulated subsets.

The V gene end was trimmed by 8 bases and the J gene end by 0 bases; junction bases not matched to a gene: 5. The CDR3 runs 14 residues. Per the germline V gene, CDR1 is MNHNS and CDR2 is SASEGT. Sequencing input: non-Treg CD4+ T cells sorted from blood. The clonotype originates from a human donor in good health. The V and J genes are TRBV6-1 and TRBJ2-3, with TRBD2 matching 7 bases. The CDR3 DNA sequence: TGTGCCAGCGGAAATAGCGGGAGCACAGATACGCAGTATTTT. Its translation is CASGNSGSTDTQYF.